What follows are 5 T cell receptor beta chains derived from one specimen sequenced in a study of T cell repertoires in cytomegalovirus infection. TCRdb fed the reads into MiXCR, producing one record per CDR3 protein. The sample has a few hundred thousand distinct CDR3 sequences; over 15% are singletons. The material sequenced was PBMCs. The receptor set was obtained from a human donor in good health (CMV status not recorded). Some clones in this sample may be carry-over from other donors' samples.

This clonotype was picked up many times. The V and J genes are TRBV7-6 and TRBJ1-5; D gene uncertain. V lost 3 bases, J lost 0 bases, and 9 bases lay in between. CDR1 is SGHVS and CDR2 is FNYEAQ in the germline V gene. The CDR3 is 15 amino acids. The DNA for the CDR3 is TGTGCCAGCAGCTTTGGACCGGGTAGCAATCAGCCCCAGCATTTT. Translated, it gives CASSFGPGSNQPQHF. Full variable domain (missing parts from reference TRBV7-6 and TRBJ1-5): GAGVSQSPRYKVTKRGQDVALRCDPISGHVSLYWYRQALGQGPEFLTYFNYEAQQDKSGLPNDRFSAERPEGSISTLTIQRTEQRDSAMYRCASSFGPGSNQPQHFGDGTRLSIL.

The sample holds many counts of this clonotype. The rearrangement joins TRBV7-9 to TRBJ1-2, with TRBD1 as a possible D gene (5 bases). V lost 5 bases and J lost 6, with 19 bases in between. This CDR3 region has 15 residues. In germline, CDR1 is SEHNR, CDR2 FQNEAQ (reference sequence). The CDR3, as DNA: TGTGCCAGCAGCCCTCGGGGGGACCTAATGGATGGCTACACCTTC. Protein sequence: CASSPRGDLMDGYTF.

In its sample, this clonotype was seen a few times. The V gene is TRBV20-1, the J gene TRBJ2-5; 11 positions agree with TRBD2. The CDR3 spans 15 residues. From germline, CDR1 is DFQATT and CDR2 SNEGSKA (reference sequence). V was clipped by 3 bases and J by 1 base; unmatched bases: 4. CDR3 region: CSASRLAGGQETQYF. The CDR3 DNA follows: TGCAGTGCTAGTCGTCTAGCGGGGGGCCAAGAGACCCAGTACTTC.

This clonotype was recorded a few times. V usage is TRBV28 and J usage is TRBJ1-1; D possibly corresponds to TRBD1 (6 bases). The CDR3 extends over 13 amino acids. Trimming shortened V by 7 bases and J by 7 bases, and 16 bases separated the two germline ends. Germline V gives CDR1 MDHEN, CDR2 SYDVKM. CDR3 sequence reads: CASTPGGEIEAFF. DNA of the CDR3: TGTGCCAGCACCCCCGGGGGCGAGATTGAAGCTTTCTTT.

V usage is TRBV12-3 or TRBV12-4 and J usage is TRBJ1-1, with D perhaps matching TRBD1 (6 bases). Trimming removed 10 bases at V and 6 bases at J, with 12 bases between. This CDR3 region has 11 residues. CDR3: CATRGISEAFF. The CDR3 DNA sequence: TGTGCCACGAGGGGGATCTCTGAAGCTTTCTTT.